This T cell receptor (beta chain) was captured by sequencing in a study of CD8 T cells in Susac syndrome. The TEMRA cells underwent FACS enrichment, while the CD8+ and CD4+ T cells underwent negative isolation. Random hexamers were used to reverse transcribe an amount of 0.5 to 1 ug RNA. Across 54 Vbeta and 13 Jbeta, immunoSEQ multiplex PCR amplified TCR beta CDR3. One entry per CDR3 protein, called by TCRdb with MiXCR from the immunoSEQ multiplex PCR reads. The sample lists about 300,000 distinct CDR3 sequences, 70% to 90% seen once, with 0.2% to 0.25% in the top ten. V dropped 7 bases and J dropped 8 bases, with 9 bases sitting between them. Germline V lookup: CDR1 LNHDA, CDR2 SQIVND (reference sequence). There are 11 residues in the CDR3.

Material: CD8+ T cells from PBMCs. This clonotype was sampled from a human donor with multiple sclerosis. J is TRBJ2-1 and V is TRBV19, with no clear D. CDR3 nucleotide sequence: TGTGCCAGTATGGTAGGGTATGAGCAGTTCTTC. The encoded protein is CASMVGYEQFF.